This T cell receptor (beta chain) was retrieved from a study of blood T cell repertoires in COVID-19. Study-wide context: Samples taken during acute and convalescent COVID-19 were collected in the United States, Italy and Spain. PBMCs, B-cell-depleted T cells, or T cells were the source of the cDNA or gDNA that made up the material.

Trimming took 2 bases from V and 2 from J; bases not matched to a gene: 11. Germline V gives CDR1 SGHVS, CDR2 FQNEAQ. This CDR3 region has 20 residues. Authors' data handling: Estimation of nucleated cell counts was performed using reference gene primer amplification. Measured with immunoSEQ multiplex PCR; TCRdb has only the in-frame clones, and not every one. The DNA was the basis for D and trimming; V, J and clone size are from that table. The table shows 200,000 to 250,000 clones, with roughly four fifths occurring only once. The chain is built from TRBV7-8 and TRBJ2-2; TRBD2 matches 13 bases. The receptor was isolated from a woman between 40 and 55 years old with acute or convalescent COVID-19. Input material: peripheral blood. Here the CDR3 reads CASSLSRLAGGLPNTGELFF. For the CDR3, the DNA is TGTGCCAGCAGCTTAAGTAGACTAGCGGGAGGCCTACCCAACACCGGGGAGCTGTTTTTT.